This T cell receptor beta chain derives from a study of cytomegalovirus exposure and HLA in healthy donors. Study-wide results and limits: The classifier, whose performance was assessed in both the original and validation cohorts, reportedly diagnosed cytomegalovirus status with high specificity and sensitivity. Highly shared sequence variants in one cluster were likely a sequencing artifact. HLA restriction was apparent for most CMV-associated TCR beta chains in a later analysis.

The CDR3 loop spans 16 amino acids. Germline CDR1 MNHEY, CDR2 SMNVEV (reference sequence). Unmatched junction bases numbered 13, after V lost 2 bases and J lost 10 bases. PCR amplification relied on 60 Vbeta primers (plus 13 Jbeta primers). Sequencing was performed with immunoSEQ multiplex PCR; in TCRdb, only in-frame clones are kept and a portion is missing. The table lists roughly 200,000 clones, 75% to 85% of them singletons. Notes on this clone: Its target is not known.

The sample was PBMCs. The receptor was derived from a woman in her sixties in good health and CMV-seropositive. The V call is TRBV27, the J call TRBJ2-1; 8 bases line up with TRBD2. The CDR3 is CASSLTSGGPPWEQFF. In DNA form, the CDR3 reads TGTGCCAGCAGTTTAACCAGCGGGGGACCCCCTTGGGAGCAGTTCTTC.